This T cell receptor beta chain originates from a study of shared T cell receptors in the human thymus (dated by TCRdb to the early 2020s). In the study overall: The study examined how self-reactive, shared T-cell receptor alpha chains are generated in the human thymus.

The method was the immunoSEQ multiplex PCR assay. Here the immuneACCESS table is served through TCRdb, limited to in-frame sequences with V and J called. Missing clones are a known gap in these copies; in checked studies unresolved V genes cover under half, and the rest lacks a known reason. The sample table contains some 700,000 clones; only one count was recorded for over 75% of them. The ten largest make up approximately 0.01% of the sample. With respect to this clone: Its antigen remains undetermined. Per-nucleotide qualities are absent, and no much larger clonotype sits a single base away.

There are 17 amino acids in the CDR3, from cysteine to phenylalanine inclusive. Of all the DNA, just the CDR3 is kept, 51 bases in frame from base 1. V and J are truncated by 1 base and 7 bases respectively, leaving an intervening sequence of 23 bases. CDR1 and CDR2 (LGHNA, YNFKEQ) derive from the germline V gene. The same sample was also used in a study of human thymus T cells. The second publication reports: The donors were immunologically healthy infants in Finland who had open corrective cardiac surgery for congenital heart defects. Thymus tissue was obtained as surgical resects removed during corrective cardiac surgery. V and J gene segment usage appeared biased in both thymic and peripheral blood repertoires. According to the related research, thymic TCR repertoires were highly overlapping among unrelated individuals. The study described the TCR alpha and beta repertoires in under ten infant thymus samples and a few matching peripheral blood samples. Donor ages ranging from about 6 to 244 days were recorded, and over 5 male and a couple of female infants were included in the cohort. After being mechanically released from the tissue, thymocytes were kept at -70 degrees C in pellets of 10-30 million cells. A QIAsymphony instrument was used to extract genomic DNA from frozen cell pellets. The immunoSEQ multiplex PCR assay was used to amplify the TCRB and TCRAD loci from a standardized amount of quality-controlled genomic DNA. Amplicons spanned the V(D)J region at a length sufficient to cover the CDR3 and identify V and J genes. The commercial immunoSEQ service was used to sequence amplicons on an Illumina platform. Corrections for primer bias and sequencing errors followed previously described methods, while TCRAD and TCRB definitions were based on the IMGT database. immunoSEQ Analyzer 3.0 and VDJTools were used for repertoire analysis, which covered basic statistics, V/J segment usage, diversity estimates, rarefaction and pairwise overlap. Chao1, ChaoE, Efron-Thisted, Shannon and inverse Simpson indices were used to estimate diversity, which was also estimated on datasets down-sampled to the smallest sample. Repertoire overlap was determined by strict matching of CDR3 nucleotide sequence, V gene and J gene, and Jaccard-based multidimensional scaling clustering was applied. On average, thymus samples gave roughly 800,000 unique TCRB clonotypes, whereas blood samples gave some 84,000.

The sequenced sample was thymocytes. This sequence uses TRBV4-2 and TRBJ2-7; the D region possibly corresponds to TRBD2 (6 bases align). This clonotype was sampled from a girl less than two years old with a congenital heart defect. Donor details come from another sample of the same person, matched by shared clones. In nucleotides, the sequence is TGTGCCAGCAGCCAAGGGAGGGGTGGAACCCGGAGGGATGAGCAGTACTTC. Its translation is CASSQGRGGTRRDEQYF.